This T cell receptor beta chain came from a study of T cells in localized non-small cell lung cancer. Points from the study as a whole: As only one tumor region underwent sequencing, heterogeneity remains possible. Uninvolved nearby lung showed the greatest T cell clonality, exceeding that found in tumor. A higher density of T cells in blood coincided with extended overall survival.

Samples of adjacent lung lacking atypia were obtained no closer than 2 cm to the tumor margin. TCRdb keeps only in-frame clones here, not all; method: immunoSEQ multiplex PCR. The data contain under 2,000 clones, about 22% of them seen just once; the ten biggest clones take up approximately 13%. Germline CDR1 is SGHNT and CDR2 is YENEEA. V was clipped by 2 bases and J by 8 bases, with 16 bases between them. There are 15 residues in the CDR3. By share of the sample, this clone is large. Antigen unknown. Sequences were derived from normal lung tissue next to the tumor, sampled before any cancer treatment. The source of this sequence is a man between 18 and 49 years old with stage I lung adenocarcinoma. The chain links TRBV11-3 to TRBJ2-1, with a weak D call TRBD1 (6 bases). The CDR3 sequence: CASSLRQGLEDEQFF. CDR3 nucleotide sequence: TGTGCCAGCAGCTTAAGGCAGGGGCTGGAGGATGAGCAGTTCTTC.